This T cell receptor (beta chain) originates from a study of blood T cell repertoires in COVID-19. Study-level background: The study drew acute and convalescent COVID-19 samples from the United States, Italy and Spain.

Trimming stripped 0 bases from V and 5 bases from J, with 7 bases between. The germline CDR1 and CDR2 sequences are GTSNPN and SVGIG (reference sequence). The CDR3 contains 13 residues. As handled by the study authors: Reference gene primer amplification in the assay estimated nucleated cell counts. Generated by immunoSEQ multiplex PCR, the TCRdb table keeps only in-frame clones and is missing some. From that table come the V and J calls and clone size; the DNA was used to work out D and trimming. In the table there are nearly 55,000 clones, just over 85% of which are singletons. This clonotype was obtained from a man aged 65 to 85 with active COVID-19. The chain recombines TRBV30 with TRBJ2-2, with D hard to call. Source material: peripheral blood. In DNA form, the CDR3 reads TGTGCCTGGAGTGTAATCGGGACCGGGGAGCTGTTTTTT. Protein sequence: CAWSVIGTGELFF.